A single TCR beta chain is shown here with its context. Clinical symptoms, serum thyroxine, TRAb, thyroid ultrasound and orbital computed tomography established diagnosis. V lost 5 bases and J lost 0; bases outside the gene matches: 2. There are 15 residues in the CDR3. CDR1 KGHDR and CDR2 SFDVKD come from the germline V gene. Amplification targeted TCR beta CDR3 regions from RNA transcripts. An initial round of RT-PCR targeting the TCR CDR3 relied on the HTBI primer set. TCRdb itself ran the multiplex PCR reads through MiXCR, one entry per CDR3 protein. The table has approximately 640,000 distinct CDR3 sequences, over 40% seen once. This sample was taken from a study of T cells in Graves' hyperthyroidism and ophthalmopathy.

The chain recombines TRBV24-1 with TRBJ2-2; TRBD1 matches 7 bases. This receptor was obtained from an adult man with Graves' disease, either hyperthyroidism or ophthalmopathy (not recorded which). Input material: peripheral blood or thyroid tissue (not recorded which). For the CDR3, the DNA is TGTGCCACCAGTGCTACAGGGGCGAACACCGGGGAGCTGTTTTTT. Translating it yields CATSATGANTGELFF.